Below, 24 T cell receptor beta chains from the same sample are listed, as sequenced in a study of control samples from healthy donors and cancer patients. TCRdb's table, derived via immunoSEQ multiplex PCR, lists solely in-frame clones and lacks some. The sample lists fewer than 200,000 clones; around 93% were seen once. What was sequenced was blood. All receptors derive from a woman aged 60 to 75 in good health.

In nucleotides, the CDR3 is TGTGCCAGCAGTGAGGGCCCGGTGGTAGCGGGGTTCGCTGATACGCAGTATTTT. Protein sequence: CASSEGPVVAGFADTQYF. The chain has TRBV2 and TRBJ2-3, with 8 bases matching TRBD2. Germline loops: CDR1 SNHLY, CDR2 FYNNEI. CDR3 length equals 18 residues. The V segment lost 3 bases and the J segment 6 bases; nucleotides outside the gene matches: 17.

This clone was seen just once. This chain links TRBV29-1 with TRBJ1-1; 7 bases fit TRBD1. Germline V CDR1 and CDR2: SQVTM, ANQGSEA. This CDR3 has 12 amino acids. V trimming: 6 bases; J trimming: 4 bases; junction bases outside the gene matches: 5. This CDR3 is CSVKQGITEAFF. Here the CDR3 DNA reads TGCAGCGTAAAACAGGGGATCACTGAAGCTTTCTTT.

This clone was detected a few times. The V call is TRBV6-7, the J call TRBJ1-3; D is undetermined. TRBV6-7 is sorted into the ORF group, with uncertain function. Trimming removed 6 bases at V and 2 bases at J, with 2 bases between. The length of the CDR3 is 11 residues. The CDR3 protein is CASRPGNTIYF. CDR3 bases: TGTGCCAGCAGGCCTGGAAACACCATATATTTT.

The CDR3 coding sequence is TGTGCCAGCTCACCCTTGGACAGGGGAGGTGGGGACGAGCAGTACTTC. This encodes CASSPLDRGGGDEQYF. The rearrangement uses TRBV18 and TRBJ2-7; TRBD1 matches at 9 bases. This CDR3 contains 16 residues. V lost 3 bases, J lost 5 bases, and 11 bases stayed unmatched. From germline, CDR1 is KGHSH and CDR2 LQKENI.

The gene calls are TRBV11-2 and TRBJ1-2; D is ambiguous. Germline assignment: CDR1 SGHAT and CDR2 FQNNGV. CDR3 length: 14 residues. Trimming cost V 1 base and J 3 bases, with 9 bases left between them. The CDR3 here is CASSLARVDYGYTF. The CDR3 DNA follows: TGTGCCAGCAGCTTAGCTCGGGTTGACTATGGCTACACCTTC.

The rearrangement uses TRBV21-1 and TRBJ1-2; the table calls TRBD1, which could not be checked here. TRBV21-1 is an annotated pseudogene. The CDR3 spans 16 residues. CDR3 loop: CASSKAGGAGSYGYTF. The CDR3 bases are TGTGCCAGCAGCAAAGCAGGGGGCGCGGGAAGTTATGGCTACACCTTC.

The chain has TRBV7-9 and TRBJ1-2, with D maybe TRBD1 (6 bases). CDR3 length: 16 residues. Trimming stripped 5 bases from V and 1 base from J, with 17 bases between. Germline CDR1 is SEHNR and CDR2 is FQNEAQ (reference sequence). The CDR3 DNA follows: TGTGCCAGCAGCCCACTCCGGGACACTTTTAACTATGGCTACACCTTC. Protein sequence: CASSPLRDTFNYGYTF.

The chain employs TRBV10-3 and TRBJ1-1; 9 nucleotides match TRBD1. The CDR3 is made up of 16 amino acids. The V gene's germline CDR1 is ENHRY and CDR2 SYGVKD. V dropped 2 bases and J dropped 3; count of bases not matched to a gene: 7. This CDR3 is CAISEGGRTGDTEAFF. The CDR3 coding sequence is TGTGCCATCAGTGAGGGCGGAAGGACAGGGGACACTGAAGCTTTCTTT.

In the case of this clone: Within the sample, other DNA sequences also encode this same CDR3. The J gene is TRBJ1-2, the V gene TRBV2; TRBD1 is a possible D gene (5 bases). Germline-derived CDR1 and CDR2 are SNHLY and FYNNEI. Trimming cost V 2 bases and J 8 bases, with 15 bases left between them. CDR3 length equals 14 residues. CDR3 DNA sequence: TGTGCCAGCAGTGAATCGGGGGGTGTGAGGGGCTACACCTTC. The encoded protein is CASSESGGVRGYTF.

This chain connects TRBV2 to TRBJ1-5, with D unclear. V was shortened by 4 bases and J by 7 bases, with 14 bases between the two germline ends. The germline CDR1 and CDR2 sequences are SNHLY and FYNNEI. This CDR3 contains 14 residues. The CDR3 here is CASSAATYGQPQHF. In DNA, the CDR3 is TGTGCCAGCAGTGCGGCTACCTACGGGCAGCCCCAGCATTTT.

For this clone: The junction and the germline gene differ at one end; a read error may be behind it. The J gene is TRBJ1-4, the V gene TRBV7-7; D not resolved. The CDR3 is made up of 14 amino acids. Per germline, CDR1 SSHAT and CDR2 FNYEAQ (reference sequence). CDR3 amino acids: CASSLFASNEKLFF. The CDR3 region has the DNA TGTGCTAGCAGCTTATTCGCATCCAATGAAAAACTGTTTTTT.

The CDR3, as DNA: TGTGCCAGCAGGGATAGGCCGACTAATGAAAAACTGTTTTTT. Its protein is CASRDRPTNEKLFF. This rearrangement joins TRBV7-2 to TRBJ1-4, with D uncertain. Per the germline V gene, CDR1 is SGHTA and CDR2 is FQGNSA. Trimming stripped 6 bases from V and 2 bases from J, with 10 bases between. CDR3 length equals 14 residues.

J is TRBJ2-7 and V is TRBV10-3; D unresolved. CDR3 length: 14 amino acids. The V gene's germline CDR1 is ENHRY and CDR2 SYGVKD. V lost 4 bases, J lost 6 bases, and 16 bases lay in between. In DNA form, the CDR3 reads TGTGCCATCAGTGGGCCGGGTCCGGCAGGCGAGCAGTACTTC. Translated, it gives CAISGPGPAGEQYF.

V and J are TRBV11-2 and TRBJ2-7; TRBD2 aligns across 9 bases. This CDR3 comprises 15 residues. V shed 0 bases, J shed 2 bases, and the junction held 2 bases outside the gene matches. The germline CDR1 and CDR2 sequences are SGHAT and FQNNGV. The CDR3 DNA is TGTGCCAGCAGCTTAGATCGCGGGGGGGCCTACGAGCAGTACTTC. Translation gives CASSLDRGGAYEQYF.

The DNA for the CDR3 is TGCGCCAGCAGCCGCGAATCTTCCTACGAGCAGTACTTC. As protein: CASSRESSYEQYF. This chain joins TRBV4-3 and TRBJ2-7; D is undetermined. CDR3 length equals 13 residues. Germline CDR1 reads LGHNA; CDR2 reads YSLEER. V gave up 4 bases and J gave up 1 base, with 8 bases separating them.

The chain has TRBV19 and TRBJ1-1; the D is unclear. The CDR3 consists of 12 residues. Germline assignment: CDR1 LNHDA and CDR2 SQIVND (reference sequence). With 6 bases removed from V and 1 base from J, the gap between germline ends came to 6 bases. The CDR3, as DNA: TGTGCCAGTAGGAACACGAACACTGAAGCTTTCTTT. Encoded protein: CASRNTNTEAFF.

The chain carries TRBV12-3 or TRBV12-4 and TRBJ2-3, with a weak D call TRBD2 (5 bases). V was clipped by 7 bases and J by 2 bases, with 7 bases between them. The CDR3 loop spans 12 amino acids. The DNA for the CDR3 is TGTGCCAGCACTAGCAACACAGATACGCAGTATTTT. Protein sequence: CASTSNTDTQYF.

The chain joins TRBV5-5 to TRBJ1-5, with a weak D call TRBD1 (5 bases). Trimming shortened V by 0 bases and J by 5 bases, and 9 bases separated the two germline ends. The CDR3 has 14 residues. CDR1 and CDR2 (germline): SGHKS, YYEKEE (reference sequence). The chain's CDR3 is CASSLEGSYQPQHF. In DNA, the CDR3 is TGTGCCAGCAGCTTGGAGGGGTCCTATCAGCCCCAGCATTTT. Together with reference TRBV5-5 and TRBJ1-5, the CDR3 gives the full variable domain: DAGVTQSPTHLIKTRGQQVTLRCSPISGHKSVSWYQQVLGQGPQFIFQYYEKEERGRGNFPDRFSARQFPNYSSELNVNALLLGDSALYLCASSLEGSYQPQHFGDGTRLSIL.

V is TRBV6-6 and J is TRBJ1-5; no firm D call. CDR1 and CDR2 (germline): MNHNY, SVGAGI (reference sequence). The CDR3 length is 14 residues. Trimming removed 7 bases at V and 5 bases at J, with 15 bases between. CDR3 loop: CASTQGQIHQPQHF. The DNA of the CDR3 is TGTGCCAGCACCCAAGGGCAGATTCATCAGCCCCAGCATTTT.

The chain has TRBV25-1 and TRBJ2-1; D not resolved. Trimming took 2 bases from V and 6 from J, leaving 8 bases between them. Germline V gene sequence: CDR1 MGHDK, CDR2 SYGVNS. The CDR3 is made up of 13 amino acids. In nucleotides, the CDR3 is TGTGCCAGCAGTGAACGGCAGACCAATGAGCAGTTCTTC. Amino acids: CASSERQTNEQFF.

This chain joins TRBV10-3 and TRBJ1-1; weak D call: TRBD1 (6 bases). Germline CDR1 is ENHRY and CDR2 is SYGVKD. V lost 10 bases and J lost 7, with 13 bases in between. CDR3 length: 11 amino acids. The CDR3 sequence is CATTRGDEAFF. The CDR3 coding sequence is TGTGCCACTACCAGGGGAGATGAAGCTTTCTTT.

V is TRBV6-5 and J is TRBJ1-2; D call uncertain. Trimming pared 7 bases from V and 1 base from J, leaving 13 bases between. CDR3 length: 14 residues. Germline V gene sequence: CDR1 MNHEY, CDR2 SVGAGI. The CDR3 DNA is TGTGCCAGCAAGACGGGCTTTTTTAACTATGGCTACACCTTC. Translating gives CASKTGFFNYGYTF.

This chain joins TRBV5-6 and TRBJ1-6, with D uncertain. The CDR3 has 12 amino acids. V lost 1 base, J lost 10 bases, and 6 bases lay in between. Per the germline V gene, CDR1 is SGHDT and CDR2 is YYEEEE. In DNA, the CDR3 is TGTGCCAGCAGCTTGTTCGGGTCACCCCTCCACTTT. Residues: CASSLFGSPLHF. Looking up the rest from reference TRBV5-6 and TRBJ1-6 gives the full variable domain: DAGVTQSPTHLIKTRGQQVTLRCSPKSGHDTVSWYQQALGQGPQFIFQYYEEEERQRGNFPDRFSGHQFPNYSSELNVNALLLGDSALYLCASSLFGSPLHFGNGTRLTVT.

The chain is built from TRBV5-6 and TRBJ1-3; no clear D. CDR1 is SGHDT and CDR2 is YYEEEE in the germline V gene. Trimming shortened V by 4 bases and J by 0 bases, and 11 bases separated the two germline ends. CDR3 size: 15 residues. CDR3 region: CASSRTQGSGNTIYF. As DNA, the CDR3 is TGTGCCAGCAGCCGAACCCAAGGCTCTGGAAACACCATATATTTT.